This T cell receptor (beta chain) stems from a study of T cells after yellow fever vaccination. Study-wide background: Low-cell-number fractions underwent preparation using SMART-Seq v4 Ultra Low Input.

This clonotype was recorded at least ten times. As yet, its antigen is unknown. Overall study results and limits: Contaminating bulk clonotypes could be abundant in FACS-sorted repertoires.

TCR cDNA, made by 5'RACE template switching, carried an added universal primer site and UMIs. Each CDR3 protein is one row after TCRdb ran MiXCR on the 5' RACE reads. The data show around 340,000 distinct CDR3 sequences, with approximately 9% seen just once and roughly 18% held by the top ten. Germline assignment: CDR1 ENHRY and CDR2 SYGVKD. Trimming left V 0 bases short and J 0 bases short, with 6 bases between. This CDR3 has 14 residues. This chain connects TRBV10-3 to TRBJ2-7, with a tentative D call TRBD1 (6 bases). The origin of this receptor is a man younger than 30 who received the YFV17D yellow fever vaccine. Sample: PBMCs, taken on the day of the first yellow fever vaccination. The CDR3 DNA reads as TGTGCCATCAGTGAGTCGGACAGCTCCTACGAGCAGTACTTC. Translation: CAISESDSSYEQYF.